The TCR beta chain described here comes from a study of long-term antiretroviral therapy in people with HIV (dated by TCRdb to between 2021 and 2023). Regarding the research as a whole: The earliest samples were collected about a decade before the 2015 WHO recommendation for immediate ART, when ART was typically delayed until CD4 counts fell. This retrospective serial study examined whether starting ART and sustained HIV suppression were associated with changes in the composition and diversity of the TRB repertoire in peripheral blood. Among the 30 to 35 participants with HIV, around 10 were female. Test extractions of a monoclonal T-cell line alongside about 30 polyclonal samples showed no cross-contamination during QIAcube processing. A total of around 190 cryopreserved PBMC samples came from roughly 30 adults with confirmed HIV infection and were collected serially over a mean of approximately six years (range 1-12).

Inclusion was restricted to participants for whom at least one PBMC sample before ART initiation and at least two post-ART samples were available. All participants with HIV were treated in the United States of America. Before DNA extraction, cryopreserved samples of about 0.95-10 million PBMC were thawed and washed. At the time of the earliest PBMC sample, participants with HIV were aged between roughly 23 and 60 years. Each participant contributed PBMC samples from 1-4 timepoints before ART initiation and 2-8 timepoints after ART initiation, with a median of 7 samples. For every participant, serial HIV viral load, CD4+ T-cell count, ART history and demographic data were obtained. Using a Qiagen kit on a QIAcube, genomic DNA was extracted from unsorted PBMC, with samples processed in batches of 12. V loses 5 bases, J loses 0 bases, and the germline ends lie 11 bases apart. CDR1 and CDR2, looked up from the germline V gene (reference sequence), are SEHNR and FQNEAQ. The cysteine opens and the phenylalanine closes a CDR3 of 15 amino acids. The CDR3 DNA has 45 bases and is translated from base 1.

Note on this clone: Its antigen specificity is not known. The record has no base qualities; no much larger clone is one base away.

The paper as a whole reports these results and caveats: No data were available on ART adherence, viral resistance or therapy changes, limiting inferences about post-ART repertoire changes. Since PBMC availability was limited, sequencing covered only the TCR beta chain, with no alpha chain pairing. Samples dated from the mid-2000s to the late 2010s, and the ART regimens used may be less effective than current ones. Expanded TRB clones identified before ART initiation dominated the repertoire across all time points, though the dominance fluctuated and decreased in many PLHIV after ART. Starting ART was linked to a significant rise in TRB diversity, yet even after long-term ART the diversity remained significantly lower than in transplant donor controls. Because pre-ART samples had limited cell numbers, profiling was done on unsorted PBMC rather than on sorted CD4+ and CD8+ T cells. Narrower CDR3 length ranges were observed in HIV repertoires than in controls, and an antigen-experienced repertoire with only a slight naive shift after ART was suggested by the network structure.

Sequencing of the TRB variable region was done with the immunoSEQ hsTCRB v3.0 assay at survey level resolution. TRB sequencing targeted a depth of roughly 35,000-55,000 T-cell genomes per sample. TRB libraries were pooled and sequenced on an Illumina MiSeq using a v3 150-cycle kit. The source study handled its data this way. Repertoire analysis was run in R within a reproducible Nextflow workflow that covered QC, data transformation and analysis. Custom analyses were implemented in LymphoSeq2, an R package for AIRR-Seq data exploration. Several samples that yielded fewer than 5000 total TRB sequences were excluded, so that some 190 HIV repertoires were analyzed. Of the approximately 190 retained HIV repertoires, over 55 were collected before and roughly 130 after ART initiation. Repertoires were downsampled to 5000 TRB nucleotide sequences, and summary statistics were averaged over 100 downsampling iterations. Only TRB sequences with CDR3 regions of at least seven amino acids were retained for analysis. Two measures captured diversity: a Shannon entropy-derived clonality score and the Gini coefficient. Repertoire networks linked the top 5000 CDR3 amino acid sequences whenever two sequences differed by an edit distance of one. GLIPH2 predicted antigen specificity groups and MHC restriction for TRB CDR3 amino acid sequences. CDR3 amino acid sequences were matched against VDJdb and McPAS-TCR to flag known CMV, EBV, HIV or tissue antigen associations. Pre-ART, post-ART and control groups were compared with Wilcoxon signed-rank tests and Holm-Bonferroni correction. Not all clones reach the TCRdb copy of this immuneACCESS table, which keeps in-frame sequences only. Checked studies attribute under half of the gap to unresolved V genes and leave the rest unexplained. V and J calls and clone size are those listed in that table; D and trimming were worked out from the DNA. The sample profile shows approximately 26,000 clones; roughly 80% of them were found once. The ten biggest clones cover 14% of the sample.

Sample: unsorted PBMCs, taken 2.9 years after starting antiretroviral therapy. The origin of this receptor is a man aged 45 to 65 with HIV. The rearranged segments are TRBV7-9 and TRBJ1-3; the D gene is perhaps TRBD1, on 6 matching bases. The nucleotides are TGTGCCAGCAGCCCCGGACAGAGCTCTGGAAACACCATATATTTT. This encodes CASSPGQSSGNTIYF.